One T cell receptor beta chain is described in this entry. Germline V gene sequence: CDR1 SGDLS, CDR2 YYNGEE. V lost 0 bases to trimming and J lost 3 bases, with 7 bases between them. This CDR3 spans 13 amino acids. The data were taken from a study of pediatric ulcerative colitis. On the study more broadly: Under 10 patients showed pancolitis and two showed left-sided colitis.

Sequencing depth was up to 500,000 reads per sample. Assay used: immunoSEQ multiplex PCR; TCRdb lists only in-frame clones, some missing. The sample shows approximately 37,000 clones, roughly 71% of them seen only once. One to two pinch biopsies were taken from the rectum during colonoscopy. The sequenced sample consisted of gut tissue. V usage is TRBV9 and J usage is TRBJ2-7; D gene uncertain. The clonotype was recovered from a boy aged 5-17 years with severe ulcerative colitis. In nucleotides, the CDR3 is TGTGCCAGCAGCGTAGGGCCGTTCTACGAGCAGTACTTC. It codes for CASSVGPFYEQYF. Full variable domain (remainder filled in from reference TRBV9 and TRBJ2-7): DSGVTQTPKHLITATGQRVTLRCSPRSGDLSVYWYQQSLDQGLQFLIQYYNGEERAKGNILERFSAQQFPDLHSELNLSSLELGDSALYFCASSVGPFYEQYFGPGTRLTVT.